These 5 T cell receptor beta chains were all obtained from the same sample, sequenced in a study of blood T cell repertoires in COVID-19. Measured with immunoSEQ multiplex PCR; TCRdb has only the in-frame clones, and not every one. The table lists 87,000 or so clones, around 90% of them singletons. Sequences were obtained from peripheral blood. These receptors were taken from a woman between 45 and 65 years old with active or convalescent COVID-19.

The rearrangement links TRBV11-1 to TRBJ1-1; D is unresolved. Trimming stripped 3 bases from V and 1 base from J, with 9 bases between. Per germline, CDR1 SGHAT and CDR2 FQDESV (reference sequence). The length of the CDR3 is 14 residues. The CDR3 spells CASSFAGKNTEAFF. CDR3 nucleotide sequence: TGTGCCAGCAGCTTTGCGGGCAAGAACACTGAAGCTTTCTTT.

The chain is built from TRBV9 and TRBJ1-2; D is perhaps TRBD1 (6 bases). The V end lost 0 bases, the J end lost 1 base, and 16 bases lay between the germline ends. Germline V lookup: CDR1 SGDLS, CDR2 YYNGEE. The CDR3 has 17 residues. This CDR3 reads CASSVEPQRGGNYGYTF. Here the CDR3 DNA reads TGTGCCAGCAGCGTAGAGCCACAAAGAGGGGGTAACTATGGCTACACCTTC.

This clone appeared once. The chain links TRBV4-1 to TRBJ1-4, with unresolved D. The germline CDR1 and CDR2 sequences are MGHRA and YSYEKL. Trimming removed 4 bases from V and 1 base from J, with 10 bases in between. The CDR3 is made up of 15 amino acids. The CDR3 sequence: CASSRRTETNEKLFF. The CDR3 DNA follows: TGCGCCAGCAGCCGCAGGACTGAAACTAATGAAAAACTGTTTTTT.

This chain uses TRBV9 with TRBJ1-1; the match to TRBD1 covers 8 bases. V lost 4 bases and J lost 1; bases outside the gene matches: 6. Germline V gene sequence: CDR1 SGDLS, CDR2 YYNGEE. This CDR3 is 15 amino acids long. Here the CDR3 reads CASSFGTGGNTEAFF. Here the CDR3 DNA reads TGTGCCAGCAGCTTCGGGACAGGCGGGAACACTGAAGCTTTCTTT.

This chain links TRBV6-6 with TRBJ1-2; D not resolved. The CDR3 spans 13 residues. Trimming shortened V by 2 bases and J by 6 bases, and 10 bases separated the two germline ends. CDR1 is MNHNY, CDR2 SVGAGI, per germline (reference sequence). The CDR3 here is CASSYGQPHGYTF. CDR3 DNA: TGTGCCAGCAGTTACGGGCAGCCCCATGGCTACACCTTC.